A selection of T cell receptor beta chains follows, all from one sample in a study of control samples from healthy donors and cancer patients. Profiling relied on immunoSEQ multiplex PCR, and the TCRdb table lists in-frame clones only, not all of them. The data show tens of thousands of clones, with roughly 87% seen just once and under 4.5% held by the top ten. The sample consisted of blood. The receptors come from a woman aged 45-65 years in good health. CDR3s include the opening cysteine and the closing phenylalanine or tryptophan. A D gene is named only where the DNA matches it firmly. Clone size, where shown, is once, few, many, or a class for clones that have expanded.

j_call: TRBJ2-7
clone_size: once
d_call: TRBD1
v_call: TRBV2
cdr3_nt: TGTGCCAGCATCGGACAGGGGAACGAGCAGTACTTC
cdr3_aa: CASIGQGNEQYF

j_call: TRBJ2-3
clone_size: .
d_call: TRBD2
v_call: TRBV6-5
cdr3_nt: TGTGCCAGCAGGCGGACTAGTCCAGATACGCAGTATTTT
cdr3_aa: CASRRTSPDTQYF

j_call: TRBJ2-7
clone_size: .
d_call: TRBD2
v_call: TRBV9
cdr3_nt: TGTGCCAGCAGCAATGGATATCGGGGGGTCGAGCAGTACTTC
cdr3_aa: CASSNGYRGVEQYF

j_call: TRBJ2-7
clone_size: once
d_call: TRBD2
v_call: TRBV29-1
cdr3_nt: TGCAGCGTTGGCCCTCGGGAGGCCTCCTACGAGCAGTACTTC
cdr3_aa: CSVGPREASYEQYF

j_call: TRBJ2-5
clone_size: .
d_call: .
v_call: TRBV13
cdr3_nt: TGTGCCAGCAGCTTGCGGACCCCAGGAGGGGAGACCCAGTACTTC
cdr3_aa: CASSLRTPGGETQYF

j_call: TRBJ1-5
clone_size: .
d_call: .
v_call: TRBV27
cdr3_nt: TGTGCCAGCAGTTTAGAGGCGGGTCAGCCCCAGCATTTT
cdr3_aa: CASSLEAGQPQHF

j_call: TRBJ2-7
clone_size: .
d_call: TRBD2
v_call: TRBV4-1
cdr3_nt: TGCGCCAGCAGTAGACTAGCGGGAGGGCAAGGGCAGTACTTC
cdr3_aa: CASSRLAGGQGQYF

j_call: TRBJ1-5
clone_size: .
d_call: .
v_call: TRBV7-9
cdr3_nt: TGTGCCAGCAGCTTAGGGGGACGGACTAGCAATCAGCCCCAGCATTTT
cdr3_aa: CASSLGGRTSNQPQHF

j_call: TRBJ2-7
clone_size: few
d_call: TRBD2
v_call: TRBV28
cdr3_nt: TGTGCCAGCAGGCGGCCGGGGGGGCTAGGAGAGCAGTACTTC
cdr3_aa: CASRRPGGLGEQYF

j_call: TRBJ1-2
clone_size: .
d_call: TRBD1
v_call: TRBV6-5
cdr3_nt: TGTGCCAGCAACCCCGGGACAGGGGGTGCGGGCTACACCTTC
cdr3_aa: CASNPGTGGAGYTF

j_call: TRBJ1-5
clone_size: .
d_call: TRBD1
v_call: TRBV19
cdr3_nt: TGTGCCAGTAGTCCCTTACAGACAGGGGTAAGCAATCAGCCCCAGCATTTT
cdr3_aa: CASSPLQTGVSNQPQHF

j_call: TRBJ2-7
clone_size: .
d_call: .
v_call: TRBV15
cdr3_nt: TGTGCCACCAGCAGATTTCGCGGGAATTACGAGCAGTACTTC
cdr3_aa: CATSRFRGNYEQYF

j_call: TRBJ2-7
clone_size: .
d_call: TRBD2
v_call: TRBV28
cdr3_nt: TGTGCCAGCAGTTACGTGGGAGGGCCTTCCTACGAGCAGTACTTC
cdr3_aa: CASSYVGGPSYEQYF

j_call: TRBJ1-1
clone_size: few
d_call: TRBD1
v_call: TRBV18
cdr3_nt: TGTGCCAGCTCACCACAGGACAGGTTCACTGAAGCTTTCTTT
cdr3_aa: CASSPQDRFTEAFF

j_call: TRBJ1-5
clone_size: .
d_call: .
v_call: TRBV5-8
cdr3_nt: TGTGCCAGCAGCTTGCAGTCCACAGGGTTCAATCAGCCCCAGCATTTT
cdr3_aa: CASSLQSTGFNQPQHF

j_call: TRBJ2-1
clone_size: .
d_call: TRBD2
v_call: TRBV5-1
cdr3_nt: TGCGCCAGCAGCCCCCGATTGGCGGGAGACGGGTTGGGGCAGTTCTTC
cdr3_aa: CASSPRLAGDGLGQFF

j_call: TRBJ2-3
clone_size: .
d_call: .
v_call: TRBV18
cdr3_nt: TGTGCCAGCTCCCCAGGGACAACCACTGATGCCACAGATACGCAGTATTTT
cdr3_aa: CASSPGTTTDATDTQYF